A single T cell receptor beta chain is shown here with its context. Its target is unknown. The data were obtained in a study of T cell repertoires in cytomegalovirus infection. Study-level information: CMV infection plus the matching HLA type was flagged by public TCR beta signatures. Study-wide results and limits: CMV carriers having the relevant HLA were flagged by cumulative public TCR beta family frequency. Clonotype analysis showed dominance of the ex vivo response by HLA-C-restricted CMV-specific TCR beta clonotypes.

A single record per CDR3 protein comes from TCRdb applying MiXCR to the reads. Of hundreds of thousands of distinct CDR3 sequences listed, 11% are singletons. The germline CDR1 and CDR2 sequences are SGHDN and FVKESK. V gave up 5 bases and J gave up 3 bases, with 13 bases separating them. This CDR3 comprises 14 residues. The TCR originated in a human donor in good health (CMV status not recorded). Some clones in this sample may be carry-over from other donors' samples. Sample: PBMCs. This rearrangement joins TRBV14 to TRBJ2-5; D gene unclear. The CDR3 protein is CASSFLDLKETQYF. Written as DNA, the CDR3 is TGTGCCAGCAGCTTCTTGGACCTCAAAGAGACCCAGTACTTC.